This T cell receptor (beta chain) came from a study of OX40 agonist ivuxolimab in advanced cancers. Overall study: Patient treatment consisted of intravenous ivuxolimab administration every 2 weeks at 0.01 to 10 mg/kg. Cancers in dose escalation were hepatocellular, melanoma, renal cell and head and neck. Prior anti-PD-1, anti-PD-L1 or anti-CTLA-4 therapy was allowed; 30% to 40% had some. Overall study findings and caveats: Expanded clones were, on average, more numerous in CD8+ T cells than in CD4+.

This table comes from immunoSEQ multiplex PCR, and its TCRdb copy is limited to in-frame clones, with some not included. This table holds about 68,000 clones, 65% to 90% found once. Turning to this clone: The antigen remains undetermined.

Germline V lookup: CDR1 SGHKS, CDR2 YYEKEE (reference sequence). The CDR3 totals 14 residues. V was cut by 9 bases and J by 0 bases, with 13 bases left in between. The source is an adult with an advanced solid tumor such as melanoma, head and neck, liver or kidney cancer. The V and J genes are TRBV5-5 and TRBJ1-3, with D possibly being TRBD1 (6 bases). The source was CD4+ or CD8+ T cells sorted from blood, collected in a trial of the OX40 agonist ivuxolimab. The DNA for the CDR3 is TGTGCCACTCAAAGGGACAACTCTGGAAACACCATATATTTT. Its protein is CATQRDNSGNTIYF.